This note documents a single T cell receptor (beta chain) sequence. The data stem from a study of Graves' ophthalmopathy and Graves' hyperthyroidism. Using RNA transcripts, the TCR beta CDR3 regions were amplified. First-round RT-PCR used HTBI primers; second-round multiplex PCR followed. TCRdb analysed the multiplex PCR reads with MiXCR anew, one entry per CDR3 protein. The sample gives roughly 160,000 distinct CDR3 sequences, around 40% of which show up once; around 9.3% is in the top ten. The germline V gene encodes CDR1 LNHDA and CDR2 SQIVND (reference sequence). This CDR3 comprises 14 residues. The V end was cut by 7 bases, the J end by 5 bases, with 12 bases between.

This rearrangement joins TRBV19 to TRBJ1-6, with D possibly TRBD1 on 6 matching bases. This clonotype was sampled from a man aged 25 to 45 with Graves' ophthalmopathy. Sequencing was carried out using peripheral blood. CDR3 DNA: TGTGCCAGTAAGAGGTGGACAGATAATTCACCCCTCCACTTT. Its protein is CASKRWTDNSPLHF.